The next 17 T cell receptor gamma chains were all read from a single sample in a study of Vδ1+ human thymocytes. Sequences come from RNA converted to cDNA by reverse transcription. Multiplex PCR used pooled V-gene forward primers and a constant-region reverse primer to amplify CDR3s. TCRdb reprocessed the multiplex PCR reads through CATT. The sample lists more than 25,000 gamma-chain clones, roughly 20% occurring once. No antigen has been identified for these receptors. Study-level results: In the thymus, TRG and TRD repertoires looked highly polyclonal with Gaussian CDR3 lengths.

What was sequenced was Vdelta1+ gamma-delta thymocytes from the thymus. As to subset: FACS-sorted CD3+ TCRalphabeta- TCRVdelta1+ TCRVdelta2- thymocytes. These TCRs come from a boy younger than two who had congenital heart surgery.

This clone has just a few counts. The V and J genes are TRGV3 and TRGJ1 or TRGJ2. This CDR3 has 13 amino acids. Losses at the gene ends were 2 bases for V and 7 bases for J; bases not matched to a gene: 8. The germline CDR1 and CDR2 sequences are VTNTFY and YDVSTARD (reference sequence). CDR3 DNA: TGTGCCACCTGGGACATATGTCCATATAAGAAACTCTTT. Translated, it gives CATWDICPYKKLF.

This clone was detected a few times. The same CDR3 arises from other DNA sequences in this sample as well. The chain carries TRGV9 and TRGJ1 or TRGJ2. This CDR3 comprises 13 residues. Germline-derived CDR1 and CDR2 are GITISATS and ISYDGTV (reference sequence). The V gene end was trimmed by 3 bases and the J gene end by 4 bases; junction bases not matched to a gene: 6. CDR3 nucleotides: TGTGCCTTGTGGGAGCCGCCATATTATAAGAAACTCTTT. It specifies CALWEPPYYKKLF.

This clone was seen a handful of times. The V call is TRGV9, the J call TRGJ1 or TRGJ2. The CDR3 totals 15 residues. The V gene end was trimmed by 3 bases and the J gene end by 0 bases; junction bases not matched to a gene: 8. Germline CDR1 and CDR2: GITISATS and ISYDGTV (reference sequence). The CDR3 nucleotides are TGTGCCTTGTGGGAGATGTGGCCGAATTATTATAAGAAACTCTTT. This gives the protein CALWEMWPNYYKKLF.

A few counts support this clone. The J gene is TRGJP2, the V gene TRGV4. V was pared by 3 bases and J by 3 bases, with 7 bases of the junction left unmatched. In germline, CDR1 is EGSTGY, CDR2 YDSYTSSV. This CDR3 spans 15 amino acids. In DNA, the CDR3 is TGTGCCACCTGGGATTCCCTTGGTAGTGATTGGATCAAGACGTTT. Translated: CATWDSLGSDWIKTF.

Note on this clone: A much larger clonotype is one base distant, so this may be a read error. This CDR3 is also generated by other DNA sequences in the sample. The chain couples TRGV2 to TRGJ1 or TRGJ2. The germline V gene encodes CDR1 EGSNGY and CDR2 YDSYNSKV. V was pared by 0 bases and J by 2 bases, with 4 bases of the junction left unmatched. This CDR3 has 14 residues. The CDR3 nucleotides read TGTGCCACCTGGGACGGGGCGGATTATTATAAGAAACTCTTT. As protein: CATWDGADYYKKLF.

This clone occurred once. The same CDR3 arises from other DNA sequences in this sample as well. This chain links TRGV9 with TRGJP. Germline CDR1 and CDR2: GITISATS and ISYDGTV (reference sequence). This CDR3 spans 16 amino acids. V shed 0 bases, J shed 7 bases, and the junction held 3 bases outside the gene matches. The CDR3, as DNA: TGTGCCTTGTGGGAGGTGACGGAGTTGGGCAAAAAAATCAAGGTATTT. This sequence encodes CALWEVTELGKKIKVF.

This clone has more than one count but fewer than ten. The gene calls are TRGV9 and TRGJ1 or TRGJ2. The germline V gene encodes CDR1 GITISATS and CDR2 ISYDGTV (reference sequence). Losses at the gene ends were 2 bases for V and 6 bases for J; bases not matched to a gene: 4. This CDR3 comprises 12 residues. The CDR3, as DNA: TGTGCCTTGTGGGAGGATGTTTATAAGAAACTCTTT. Translated, it gives CALWEDVYKKLF.

The chain employs TRGV3 and TRGJ1 or TRGJ2. This CDR3 comprises 14 residues. Germline CDR1 and CDR2: VTNTFY and YDVSTARD (reference sequence). Losses at the gene ends were 3 bases for V and 3 bases for J; bases not matched to a gene: 8. Here the CDR3 DNA reads TGTGCCACCTGGGACTCCGCCTCTTATTATAAGAAACTCTTT. This encodes CATWDSASYYKKLF.

The chain couples TRGV3 to TRGJ1 or TRGJ2. Germline V gene lookup returns CDR1 VTNTFY and CDR2 YDVSTARD (reference sequence). The V and J ends lost 1 base and 1 base, in that order; junction bases with no gene match: 10. This CDR3 has 16 amino acids. The chain's CDR3 is CATWDRKAGNYYKKLF. In DNA, the CDR3 is TGTGCCACCTGGGACAGAAAGGCCGGTAATTATTATAAGAAACTCTTT.

Only a few counts were recorded for this clone. The V call is TRGV9, the J call TRGJP. The ends lost 0 bases at V and 4 bases at J; junction bases unmatched: 9. Germline CDR1 is GITISATS and CDR2 is ISYDGTV (reference sequence). There are 19 residues in the CDR3. This chain's CDR3 is CALWEVQVGQELGKKIKVF. CDR3 DNA: TGTGCCTTGTGGGAGGTGCAAGTGGGCCAAGAGTTGGGCAAAAAAATCAAGGTATTT.

This clone is classed as medium-sized (0.01 to 0.1%). The identical CDR3 is also encoded by other nucleotide sequences in the sample. The J gene is TRGJ1 or TRGJ2, the V gene TRGV9. This CDR3 spans 11 amino acids. In germline, CDR1 is GITISATS, CDR2 ISYDGTV (reference sequence). Losses at the gene ends were 1 base for V and 8 bases for J; bases not matched to a gene: 2. CDR3 in DNA: TGTGCCTTGTGGGAGGTCCATAAGAAACTCTTT. Protein: CALWEVHKKLF.

This clone was detected a few times. The rearrangement joins TRGV9 to TRGJP. V lost 3 bases to trimming and J lost 6 bases; unmatched junction nucleotides: 5. The germline CDR1 and CDR2 sequences are GITISATS and ISYDGTV (reference sequence). The CDR3 length is 16 residues. In nucleotides, the CDR3 is TGTGCCTTGTGGGAGATGCGAGAGTTGGGCAAAAAAATCAAGGTATTT. It is translated as CALWEMRELGKKIKVF.

The chain recombines TRGV9 with TRGJ1 or TRGJ2. This CDR3 is built from 14 residues. The ends lost 0 bases at V and 5 bases at J; junction bases unmatched: 7. Germline V gene sequence: CDR1 GITISATS, CDR2 ISYDGTV (reference sequence). The CDR3 protein is CALWEVEEHYKKLF. As DNA, the CDR3 is TGTGCCTTGTGGGAGGTGGAGGAGCATTATAAGAAACTCTTT.

The chain has TRGV4 and TRGJP2. This CDR3 region has 14 residues. Trimming removed 4 bases from V and 1 base from J; junction bases left unmatched: 3. CDR1 EGSTGY and CDR2 YDSYTSSV come from the germline V gene. The CDR3, as DNA: TGTGCCACCTGGGAGATTAGTAGTGATTGGATCAAGACGTTT. It encodes CATWEISSDWIKTF.

This clone was seen a handful of times. It may be a read error: a sequence one base away is much more abundant. The chain recombines TRGV2 with TRGJP2. The CDR3 extends over 12 amino acids. V shed 4 bases and J 5 bases; nucleotides not matched to a gene: 1. Germline V gene lookup returns CDR1 EGSNGY and CDR2 YDSYNSKV. The CDR3 bases are TGTGCCACCTGGGAGAGTGATTGGATCAAGACGTTT. Residues: CATWESDWIKTF.

In its sample, this clone was seen a few times. The rearrangement joins TRGV8 to TRGJP2. The ends lost 0 bases at V and 7 bases at J; junction bases unmatched: 5. The CDR3 contains 14 residues. The germline CDR1 and CDR2 sequences are VENAVY and YDSYNSRV. CDR3 amino acids: CATWDRLLDWIKTF. As DNA, the CDR3 is TGTGCCACCTGGGATAGGTTACTTGATTGGATCAAGACGTTT.

The genes are TRGV3 and TRGJ1 or TRGJ2. Germline CDR1 VTNTFY, CDR2 YDVSTARD (reference sequence). Unmatched junction bases numbered 4, after V lost 4 bases and J lost 10 bases. The CDR3 covers 10 residues. This CDR3 is CATWEQKKLF. In DNA form, the CDR3 reads TGTGCCACCTGGGAGCAGAAGAAACTCTTT.